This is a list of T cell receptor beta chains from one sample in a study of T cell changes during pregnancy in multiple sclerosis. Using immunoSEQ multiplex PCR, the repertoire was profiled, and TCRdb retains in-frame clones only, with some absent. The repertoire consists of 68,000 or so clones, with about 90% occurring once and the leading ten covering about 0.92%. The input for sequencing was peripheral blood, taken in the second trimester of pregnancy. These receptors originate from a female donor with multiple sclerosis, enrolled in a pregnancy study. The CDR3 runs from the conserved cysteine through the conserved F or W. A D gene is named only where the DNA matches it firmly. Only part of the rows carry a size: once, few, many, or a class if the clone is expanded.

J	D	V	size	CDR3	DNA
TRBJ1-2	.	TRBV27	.	CASSSQNANYGYTF	TGTGCCAGCAGTTCACAGAATGCTAACTATGGCTACACCTTC
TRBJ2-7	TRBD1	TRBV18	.	CASSPDRVVYEQYF	TGTGCCAGCTCACCAGACAGGGTGGTGTACGAGCAGTACTTC
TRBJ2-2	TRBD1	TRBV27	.	CASRSGGAGELFF	TGTGCCAGCAGATCAGGGGGCGCCGGGGAGCTGTTTTTT
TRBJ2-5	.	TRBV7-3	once	CASSLNSYPQETQYF	TGTGCCAGCAGCTTAAACTCCTACCCTCAAGAGACCCAGTACTTC
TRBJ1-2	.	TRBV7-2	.	CASSLVTAYGYTF	TGTGCCAGCAGCTTAGTTACAGCCTATGGCTACACCTTC
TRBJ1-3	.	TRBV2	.	CASSAEAESGNTIYF	TGTGCCAGCAGTGCGGAAGCGGAGTCTGGAAACACCATATATTTT
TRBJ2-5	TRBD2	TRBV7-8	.	CASSPGLAGRETQYF	TGTGCCAGCAGCCCGGGACTAGCGGGGAGGGAGACCCAGTACTTC
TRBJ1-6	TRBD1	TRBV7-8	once	CASSIPTGTGSNSPLHF	TGTGCCAGCAGCATACCCACCGGGACAGGATCTAATTCACCCCTCCACTTT
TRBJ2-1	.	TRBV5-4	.	CASSSTGYNEQFF	TGTGCCAGCAGCTCGACAGGTTACAATGAGCAGTTCTTC
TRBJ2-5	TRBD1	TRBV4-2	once	CASSQQTGIQETQYF	TGTGCCAGCAGCCAACAGACAGGGATCCAAGAGACCCAGTACTTC
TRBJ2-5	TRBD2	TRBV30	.	CAWSLLAGSETQYF	TGTGCCTGGAGTCTCCTAGCGGGGTCCGAGACCCAGTACTTC
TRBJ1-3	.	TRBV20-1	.	CSPSRVDTIYF	TGCAGTCCTTCTCGAGTGGACACCATATATTTT
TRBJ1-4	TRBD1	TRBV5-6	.	CASSLAATGINEKLFF	TGTGCCAGCAGCTTGGCCGCGACAGGGATTAATGAAAAACTGTTTTTT
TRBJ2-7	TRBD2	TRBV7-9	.	CASSSPWGGRPYEQYF	TGTGCCAGCAGTTCCCCCTGGGGAGGGAGACCCTACGAGCAGTACTTC
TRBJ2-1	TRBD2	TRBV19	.	CASSTLGLAGGPTYNEQFF	TGTGCCAGTAGTACCCTGGGACTAGCGGGGGGGCCGACCTACAATGAGCAGTTCTTC
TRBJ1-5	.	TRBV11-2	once	CASSLEGGRAQHF	TGTGCCAGCAGCTTGGAGGGGGGGAGGGCCCAGCATTTT
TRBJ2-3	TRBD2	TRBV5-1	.	CASSSGLAGTDTQYF	TGCGCCAGCAGCTCAGGACTAGCGGGAACAGATACGCAGTATTTT
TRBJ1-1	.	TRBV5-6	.	CASSLWQISRGTEAFF	TGTGCCAGCAGCTTGTGGCAGATAAGTAGGGGCACTGAAGCTTTCTTT
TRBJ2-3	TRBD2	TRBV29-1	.	CSVEERGTDTQYF	TGCAGCGTTGAAGAGCGGGGGACAGATACGCAGTATTTT
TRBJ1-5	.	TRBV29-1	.	CSASRDSNQPQHF	TGCAGCGCCTCCCGAGATAGCAATCAGCCCCAGCATTTT
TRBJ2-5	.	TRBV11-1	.	CASSRRGEFQETQYF	TGTGCCAGCAGCCGACGCGGGGAGTTCCAGGAGACCCAGTACTTC
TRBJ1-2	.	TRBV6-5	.	CASSPSSYGYTF	TGTGCCAGCAGTCCAAGCTCCTATGGCTACACCTTC
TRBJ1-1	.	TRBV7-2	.	CASSLGGALEAFF	TGTGCCAGCAGCTTAGGGGGCGCTCTTGAAGCTTTCTTT
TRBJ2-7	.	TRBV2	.	CASSEVAAAYEQYF	TGTGCCAGCAGTGAAGTTGCGGCAGCCTACGAGCAGTACTTC
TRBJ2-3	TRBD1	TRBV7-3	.	CASSLTGGRDTQYF	TGTGCCAGCAGCTTAACAGGGGGCCGGGATACGCAGTATTTT
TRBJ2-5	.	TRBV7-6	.	CASSPEGETQYF	TGTGCCAGCAGCCCAGAGGGAGAGACCCAGTACTTC
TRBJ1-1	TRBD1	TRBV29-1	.	CSVEIGTGNTEAFF	TGCAGCGTTGAAATAGGGACAGGGAACACTGAAGCTTTCTTT
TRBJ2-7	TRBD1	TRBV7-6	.	CASSPRAVHPGQGVSYEQYF	TGTGCCAGCAGCCCTAGGGCGGTGCACCCGGGACAGGGGGTTTCCTACGAGCAGTACTTC
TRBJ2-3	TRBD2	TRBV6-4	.	CASSASGGSTDTQYF	TGTGCCAGCAGTGCCAGCGGGGGGTCGACAGATACGCAGTATTTT
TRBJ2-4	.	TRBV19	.	CAGPWRVTICF	TGTGCCGGCCCGTGGCGGGTAACGATTTGCTTC
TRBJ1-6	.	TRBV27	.	CASSPRGRNSPLHF	TGTGCCAGCAGTCCGCGGGGAAGAAATTCACCCCTCCACTTT
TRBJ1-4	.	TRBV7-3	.	CASSSRANEKLFF	TGTGCCAGCAGCTCACGAGCTAATGAAAAACTGTTTTTT
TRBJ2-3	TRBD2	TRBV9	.	CASSVFAGGQGDTQYF	TGTGCCAGCAGCGTCTTCGCGGGGGGGCAGGGAGATACGCAGTATTTT
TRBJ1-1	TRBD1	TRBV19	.	CASSSAGGLNTEAFF	TGTGCCAGTAGTTCGGCAGGGGGTTTGAACACTGAAGCTTTCTTT
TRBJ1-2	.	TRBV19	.	CASSPDIDYGYTF	TGTGCCAGTAGTCCCGACATCGACTATGGCTACACCTTC
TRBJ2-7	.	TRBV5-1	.	CASGGPGTGYEQYF	TGCGCCAGCGGGGGCCCCGGAACGGGGTACGAGCAGTACTTC
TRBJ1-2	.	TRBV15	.	CATSRDTMGYTF	TGTGCCACCAGCAGAGATACAATGGGCTACACCTTC
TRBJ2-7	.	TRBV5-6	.	CASSLFSSSSYEQYF	TGTGCCAGCAGCCTCTTTAGCAGTTCCTCCTACGAGCAGTACTTC
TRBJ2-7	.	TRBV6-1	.	CASSEMVGGSYEQYF	TGTGCCAGCAGTGAAATGGTGGGGGGCTCCTACGAGCAGTACTTC
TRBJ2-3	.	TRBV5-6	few	CASSWRGGPRTDTQYF	TGTGCCAGCAGCTGGAGAGGAGGGCCGCGCACAGATACGCAGTATTTT
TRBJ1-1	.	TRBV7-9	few	CASSLPHSGLVF	TGTGCCAGCAGCTTACCGCATTCAGGTTTAGTATTT
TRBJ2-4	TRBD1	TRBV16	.	CASSQTGSTNIQYF	TGTGCCAGCAGCCAGACAGGGTCCACGAACATTCAGTACTTC
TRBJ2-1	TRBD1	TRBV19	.	CASSSDRVNEQFF	TGTGCCAGTAGTTCGGACAGGGTCAATGAGCAGTTCTTC
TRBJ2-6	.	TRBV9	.	CASSVGARGGIGPSGANVLTF	TGTGCCAGCAGCGTAGGGGCGAGGGGGGGTATCGGGCCCTCTGGGGCCAACGTCCTGACTTTC
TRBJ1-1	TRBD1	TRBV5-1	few	CASSLVCPGTGDERNTEAFF	TGCGCCAGCAGCTTGGTTTGCCCCGGGACAGGGGATGAGAGGAACACTGAAGCTTTCTTT
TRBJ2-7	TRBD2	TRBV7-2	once	CASSLATSGGFYEQYF	TGTGCCAGCAGCTTAGCCACTAGCGGGGGGTTCTACGAGCAGTACTTC
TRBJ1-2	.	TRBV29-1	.	CSVESGNGYTF	TGCAGCGTTGAATCGGGGAACGGCTACACCTTC
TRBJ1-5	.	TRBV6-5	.	CASSYVANQPQHF	TGTGCCAGCAGTTACGTGGCAAATCAGCCCCAGCATTTT
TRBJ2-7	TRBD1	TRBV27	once	CASSPGTGSAEQYF	TGTGCCAGCAGCCCCGGGACAGGGAGTGCCGAGCAGTACTTC
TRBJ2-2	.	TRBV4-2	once	CASSQGLEQTTGELFF	TGTGCCAGCAGCCAAGGACTAGAGCAGACCACCGGGGAGCTGTTTTTT
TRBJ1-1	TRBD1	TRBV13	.	CASSHNLTGGANGTEAFF	TGTGCCAGCAGTCATAATTTAACAGGGGGCGCGAACGGCACTGAAGCTTTCTTT
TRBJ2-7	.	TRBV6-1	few	CASLFGGAYEQYF	TGTGCCAGCCTCTTTGGGGGCGCCTACGAGCAGTACTTC
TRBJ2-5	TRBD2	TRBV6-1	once	CASTQRGGEGETQYF	TGTGCCAGCACCCAACGGGGGGGCGAGGGAGAGACCCAGTACTTC
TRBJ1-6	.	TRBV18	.	CASSPLGDSPLHF	TGTGCCAGCTCACCCCTCGGAGATTCACCCCTCCACTTT
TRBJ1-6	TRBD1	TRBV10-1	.	CASSPLGQGFSYNSPLHF	TGCGCCAGCAGTCCCCTGGGACAGGGGTTCTCCTATAATTCACCCCTCCACTTT
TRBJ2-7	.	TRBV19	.	CASTSGSYEQYF	TGTGCCAGTACCAGCGGTTCCTACGAGCAGTACTTC
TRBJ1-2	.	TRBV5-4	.	CASSSPGARTF	TGTGCCAGCAGCTCACCAGGGGCGCGCACCTTC
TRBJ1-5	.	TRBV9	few	CASSGAGGVGNQPQHF	TGTGCCAGCAGCGGGGCGGGCGGGGTTGGGAATCAGCCCCAGCATTTT
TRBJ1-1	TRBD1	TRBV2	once	CASSEGTPGQGLRIAFF	TGTGCCAGCAGTGAGGGCACGCCGGGACAGGGACTAAGGATAGCTTTCTTT
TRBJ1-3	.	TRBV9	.	CASSAWGGAGDTIYF	TGTGCCAGCAGCGCGTGGGGGGGGGCTGGAGACACCATATATTTT